This TCR beta chain came from a study of cytomegalovirus exposure and HLA in healthy donors. General study points: It was 150 to 200 TCR beta chains that were listed as cytomegalovirus-associated. An analysis that came later showed most CMV-associated TCR beta chains appearing HLA-restricted. One cluster of highly shared sequence variants probably arose as a sequencing artifact.

With regard to this clone: Its specificity is not known.

From germline, CDR1 is SGHNT and CDR2 YYREEE (reference sequence). The CDR3 totals 15 residues. V gave up 0 bases and J gave up 5 bases, with 12 bases separating them. PCR primers comprised 60 Vbeta and 13 Jbeta primers. The assay was immunoSEQ multiplex PCR, and TCRdb's table has in-frame clones only and misses some. The sample records 160,000 or so clones, 65% to 80% being singletons. The receptor comes from a woman in her thirties or forties in good health and CMV-seropositive. Sample: PBMCs. V and J are TRBV5-4 and TRBJ2-4; D might be TRBD1 (6 bases). The CDR3: CASSLDPRTENIQYF. The CDR3 DNA reads as TGTGCCAGCAGCTTGGATCCTCGGACAGAAAACATTCAGTACTTC.